The rows below give T cell receptor beta chains drawn from one sample of a study of technical replicates of blood from several donors. Clones were sequenced by immunoSEQ multiplex PCR, and TCRdb holds only the in-frame ones, with some missing. The repertoire holds about 74,000 clones, with just under 95% as singletons. The sequencing input was T cells isolated from PBMCs. The source is a human donor in good health. CDR3s include the opening cysteine and the closing phenylalanine or tryptophan. Each record gives: V gene, D gene, clone size, J gene, CDR3 protein, CDR3 DNA. D genes are given only for firm matches. Only part of the rows carry a size: once, few, many, or a class if the clone is expanded.

TRBV18	TRBD1	-	TRBJ2-5	CASSPMTGQQETQYF	TGTGCCAGCTCACCCATGACGGGACAGCAAGAGACCCAGTACTTC
TRBV2	-	-	TRBJ2-7	CASSEVLREQYF	TGTGCCAGCAGTGAAGTTCTACGAGAGCAGTACTTC
TRBV19	-	-	TRBJ1-6	CASSIRQSSYNSPLHF	TGTGCCAGTAGTATCCGACAGAGCTCCTATAATTCACCCCTCCACTTT
TRBV7-6	-	-	TRBJ2-7	CASSDTYEQYF	TGTGCCAGCAGCGACACCTACGAGCAGTACTTC
TRBV27	TRBD1	few	TRBJ1-6	CASSSEQGADSPLHF	TGTGCCAGCAGTTCCGAACAGGGGGCGGATTCACCCCTCCACTTT
TRBV4-1	TRBD1	few	TRBJ2-1	CASSQVTRGNEQFF	TGCGCCAGCAGCCAAGTAACCAGGGGGAATGAGCAGTTCTTC
TRBV21-1	-	-	TRBJ1-3	CASSFTGNTIYF	TGTGCCAGCAGCTTTACTGGAAACACCATATATTTT
TRBV7-3	-	-	TRBJ2-1	CASSSSGSYNEQFF	TGTGCCAGCAGCTCGTCAGGCTCCTACAATGAGCAGTTCTTC
TRBV27	-	-	TRBJ1-1	CASSLLGARAFF	TGTGCCAGCAGTTTATTAGGGGCCCGAGCTTTCTTT
TRBV7-2	-	-	TRBJ2-1	CASSLARRDRGNEQFF	TGTGCCAGCAGCTTAGCGCGGCGGGATAGGGGCAATGAGCAGTTCTTC
TRBV27	TRBD1	once	TRBJ2-5	CASSSDRGGETQYF	TGTGCCAGCAGTTCTGACAGGGGCGGGGAGACCCAGTACTTC
TRBV4-2	TRBD2	-	TRBJ2-7	CASSQGESGRTYEQYF	TGTGCCAGCAGCCAAGGAGAGAGCGGGAGGACCTACGAGCAGTACTTC
TRBV7-9	TRBD1	-	TRBJ2-5	CASSGHPTGGDQETQYF	TGTGCCAGCAGCGGACATCCGACAGGGGGTGACCAAGAGACCCAGTACTTC
TRBV18	-	-	TRBJ1-1	CASSLENRDTEAFF	TGTGCCAGCTCATTGGAAAACCGGGACACTGAAGCTTTCTTT
TRBV25-1	TRBD2	-	TRBJ2-1	CASSEEIAGGLYNEQFF	TGTGCCAGCAGTGAAGAGATCGCGGGAGGCCTATACAATGAGCAGTTCTTC
TRBV2	-	-	TRBJ2-3	CASSEAGGARVREDTQYF	TGTGCCAGCAGTGAAGCGGGGGGGGCCAGGGTCCGCGAAGATACGCAGTATTTT
TRBV4-2	-	-	TRBJ2-7	CASSQPTSTPLYEQYF	TGTGCCAGCAGCCAGCCTACTAGTACCCCTCTCTACGAGCAGTACTTC
TRBV5-1	TRBD2	-	TRBJ2-3	CASSLEPSGSTNTQYF	TGCGCCAGCAGCTTGGAGCCTAGCGGGAGTACTAATACGCAGTATTTT
TRBV27	-	-	TRBJ2-1	CASSSATATTRGQFF	TGTGCCAGCAGTTCCGCCACCGCCACTACCCGGGGGCAGTTCTTC
TRBV5-6	-	few	TRBJ1-4	CASSLAVLNEKLFF	TGTGCCAGCAGCTTGGCAGTGCTGAATGAAAAACTGTTTTTT
TRBV7-2	-	-	TRBJ2-3	CASSLGDKTDTQYF	TGTGCCAGCAGCTTAGGGGACAAGACAGATACGCAGTATTTT
TRBV18	-	-	TRBJ2-1	CASSRGPPDGYNEQFF	TGTGCCAGCTCACGGGGGCCACCGGATGGCTACAATGAGCAGTTCTTC
TRBV27	-	once	TRBJ2-1	CASSLYRSNNEQFF	TGTGCCAGCAGCTTGTACAGGAGTAACAATGAGCAGTTCTTC
TRBV5-4	TRBD2	-	TRBJ2-1	CASSSGTSGYNEQFF	TGTGCCAGCAGCTCCGGGACTAGCGGGTACAATGAGCAGTTCTTC
TRBV5-1	TRBD2	-	TRBJ2-3	CASSLGGLVADTQYF	TGCGCCAGCAGCTTGGGGGGACTAGTAGCAGATACGCAGTATTTT
TRBV28	TRBD2	-	TRBJ2-3	CATATGLAGVGDTQYF	TGTGCCACCGCTACGGGACTAGCGGGAGTTGGGGATACGCAGTATTTT
TRBV27	-	-	TRBJ2-7	CASSPVGALGEQYF	TGTGCCAGCAGTCCTGTGGGGGCCCTCGGGGAGCAGTACTTC